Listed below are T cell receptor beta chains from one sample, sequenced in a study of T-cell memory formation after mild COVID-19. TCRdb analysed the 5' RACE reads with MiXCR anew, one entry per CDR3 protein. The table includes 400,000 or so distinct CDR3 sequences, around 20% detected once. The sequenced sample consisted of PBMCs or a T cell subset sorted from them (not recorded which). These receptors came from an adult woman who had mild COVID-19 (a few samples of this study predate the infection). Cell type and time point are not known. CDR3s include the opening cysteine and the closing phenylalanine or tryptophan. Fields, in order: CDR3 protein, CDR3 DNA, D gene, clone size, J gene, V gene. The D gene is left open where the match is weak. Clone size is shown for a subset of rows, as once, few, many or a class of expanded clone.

CDR3: CASSLGGLSNQPQHF
DNA: TGTGCCAGCAGTTTAGGGGGGCTTAGCAATCAGCCCCAGCATTTT
D: .
size: many
J: TRBJ1-5
V: TRBV12-3/TRBV12-4

CDR3: CASSLTGEMSDEQFF
DNA: TGCGCCAGCAGCTTGACAGGGGAAATGAGTGATGAGCAGTTCTTC
D: TRBD1
size: few
J: TRBJ2-1
V: TRBV5-1

CDR3: CAWSVSWGVSGNTIYF
DNA: TGTGCCTGGAGTGTGAGTTGGGGGGTCTCTGGAAACACCATATATTTT
D: .
size: few
J: TRBJ1-3
V: TRBV30

CDR3: CASSPGTIRIEEQFF
DNA: TGTGCCAGCTCACCCGGGACTATCCGGATTGAGGAGCAGTTCTTC
D: TRBD2
size: few
J: TRBJ2-1
V: TRBV18

CDR3: CSALGLAGYTDTQYF
DNA: TGCAGTGCTCTTGGACTAGCGGGGTACACAGATACGCAGTATTTT
D: TRBD2
size: few
J: TRBJ2-3
V: TRBV20-1

CDR3: CASSLYRNYGYTF
DNA: TGTGCCAGCAGCTTATATCGGAACTATGGCTACACCTTC
D: .
size: many
J: TRBJ1-2
V: TRBV7-9

CDR3: CASSSHTPNTGELFF
DNA: TGCGCCAGCAGCTCCCACACTCCGAACACCGGGGAGCTGTTTTTT
D: .
size: .
J: TRBJ2-2
V: TRBV5-1

CDR3: CATSLGGGELFF
DNA: TGTGCCACCAGCTTGGGGGGAGGGGAGCTGTTTTTT
D: .
size: .
J: TRBJ2-2
V: TRBV15

CDR3: CASSFGPRYNEQFF
DNA: TGTGCCAGCAGCTTCGGTCCACGATACAATGAGCAGTTCTTC
D: .
size: .
J: TRBJ2-1
V: TRBV7-9

CDR3: CAISDRGAQETQYF
DNA: TGTGCCATCAGTGATCGGGGAGCCCAAGAGACCCAGTACTTC
D: .
size: .
J: TRBJ2-5
V: TRBV10-3

CDR3: CASSLESIYQPQHF
DNA: TGTGCCAGCAGCTTAGAAAGTATTTATCAGCCCCAGCATTTT
D: .
size: .
J: TRBJ1-5
V: TRBV7-2

CDR3: CASSGGQGPNTEAFF
DNA: TGCGCCAGCAGCGGAGGACAGGGGCCGAACACTGAAGCTTTCTTT
D: TRBD1
size: .
J: TRBJ1-1
V: TRBV5-1